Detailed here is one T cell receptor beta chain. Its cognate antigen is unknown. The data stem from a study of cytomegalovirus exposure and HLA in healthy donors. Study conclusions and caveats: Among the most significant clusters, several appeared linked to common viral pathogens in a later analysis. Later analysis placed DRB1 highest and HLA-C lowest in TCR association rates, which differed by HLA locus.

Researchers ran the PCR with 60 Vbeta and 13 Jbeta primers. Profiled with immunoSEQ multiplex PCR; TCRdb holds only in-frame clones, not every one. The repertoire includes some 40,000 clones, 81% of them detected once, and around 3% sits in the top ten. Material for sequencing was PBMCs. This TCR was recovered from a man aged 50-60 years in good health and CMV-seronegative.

CDR3 residues: CASSDRGGNTQYF. CDR3 in DNA: TGTGCCAGCAGCGACAGGGGGGGAAATACGCAGTATTTT. The chain combines TRBV11-3 with TRBJ2-3; 9 positions agree with TRBD1. V shed 5 bases and J 7 bases; nucleotides not matched to a gene: 4. CDR3 length equals 13 residues. Per the germline V gene, CDR1 is SGHNT and CDR2 is YENEEA.